The rows below give T cell receptor beta chains drawn from one sample of a study of blood T cell repertoires in COVID-19. Libraries were prepared by immunoSEQ multiplex PCR; TCRdb keeps only in-frame clonotypes and omits some of them. The data contain roughly 250,000 clones, approximately 88% of them seen just once; the ten biggest clones take up 1.2%. Specimen: PBMCs or T cells enriched from blood (not recorded which). These receptors came from a woman aged 40 to 50 with acute COVID-19. CDR3s include the opening cysteine and the closing phenylalanine or tryptophan. Fields, in order: CDR3 DNA, CDR3 protein, J gene, D gene, V gene, clone size. A D gene is named only where the DNA matches it firmly. Some rows mark clone size as missing; the rest say once, few, many or name a class of expanded clone.

DNA: TGTGCCAGCAGCGCTGTCGGTGGGCCCCAGCATTTT
CDR3: CASSAVGGPQHF
J: TRBJ1-5
D: -
V: TRBV11-3
size: -

DNA: TGTGCCACCAGCGGAGGGACGGGAGAAGGGGAGACCCAGTACTTC
CDR3: CATSGGTGEGETQYF
J: TRBJ2-5
D: -
V: TRBV15
size: -

DNA: TGTGCCAGCAGATTTAGCGGGAGCGGCGAGCAGTACTTC
CDR3: CASRFSGSGEQYF
J: TRBJ2-7
D: TRBD2
V: TRBV28
size: once

DNA: TGTGCCAGCAGCCAGGGGGTGGGGACTGAAGCTTTCTTT
CDR3: CASSQGVGTEAFF
J: TRBJ1-1
D: TRBD1
V: TRBV7-9
size: -

DNA: TGTGCCACCAGCAGACCGGGACAGGGGAACACTGAAGCTTTCTTT
CDR3: CATSRPGQGNTEAFF
J: TRBJ1-1
D: TRBD1
V: TRBV15
size: -

DNA: TGTGCCCGAACCGCGGGTTGGACAGGCGGCTATGGCTACACCTTC
CDR3: CARTAGWTGGYGYTF
J: TRBJ1-2
D: TRBD1
V: TRBV30
size: -

DNA: TGTGCCAGCAGCTTAGTGGGAGGACAGGGTGGATCACCCCTCCACTTT
CDR3: CASSLVGGQGGSPLHF
J: TRBJ1-6
D: TRBD1
V: TRBV7-2
size: -

DNA: TGTGCCAGTAGTAAATGGGGGCAGGGGTACAATGAGCAGTTCTTC
CDR3: CASSKWGQGYNEQFF
J: TRBJ2-1
D: -
V: TRBV19
size: once

DNA: TGTGCCAGCAGGTACAGTTTAGAAGCTTTCTTT
CDR3: CASRYSLEAFF
J: TRBJ1-1
D: -
V: TRBV2
size: -

DNA: TGTGCCAGTAGTAATTACCGGGGGAAGGGCACAGATACGCAGTATTTT
CDR3: CASSNYRGKGTDTQYF
J: TRBJ2-3
D: -
V: TRBV19
size: -

DNA: TGTGCCAGCAGTATGGGACTGGCGGCCGGGCAGTACTTC
CDR3: CASSMGLAAGQYF
J: TRBJ2-7
D: -
V: TRBV6-2/TRBV6-3
size: -

DNA: TGTGCCAGCAGCCAATTGACAGGGGGCGACGCGAAACTGTTTTTT
CDR3: CASSQLTGGDAKLFF
J: TRBJ1-4
D: TRBD1
V: TRBV14
size: -

DNA: TGTGCCAGCAGCTCCCGACTCCACACAGATACGCAGTATTTT
CDR3: CASSSRLHTDTQYF
J: TRBJ2-3
D: -
V: TRBV7-2
size: -

DNA: TGTGCCAGCAGCGTTTCCGGGACTAGTGTCAATGAGCAGTTCTTC
CDR3: CASSVSGTSVNEQFF
J: TRBJ2-1
D: TRBD2
V: TRBV9
size: few

DNA: TGTGCCAGCAGCCTTAACGAGTACCAAGAGACCCAGTACTTC
CDR3: CASSLNEYQETQYF
J: TRBJ2-5
D: -
V: TRBV6-5
size: -

DNA: TGTGCCAGCAGGAGGCCCACTCTGGGTTATGGCTACACCTTC
CDR3: CASRRPTLGYGYTF
J: TRBJ1-2
D: -
V: TRBV7-9
size: -

DNA: TGTGCCACCAGCAGGAGACAGGGGGCCAGTGAGCAGTTCTTC
CDR3: CATSRRQGASEQFF
J: TRBJ2-1
D: TRBD1
V: TRBV15
size: -

DNA: TGCAGCGTTGGGAGGACAGGGTGGGACACTGAAGCTTTCTTT
CDR3: CSVGRTGWDTEAFF
J: TRBJ1-1
D: TRBD1
V: TRBV29-1
size: -

DNA: TGTGCCAGCAGCCCGCAGGGATTCCGTGGCAAATGGGACACTGAAGCTTTCTTT
CDR3: CASSPQGFRGKWDTEAFF
J: TRBJ1-1
D: -
V: TRBV11-3
size: -

DNA: TGTGCCAGCAGCGTAGACGCAGGCGATCCCTATGGCTACACCTTC
CDR3: CASSVDAGDPYGYTF
J: TRBJ1-2
D: -
V: TRBV9
size: -

DNA: TGTGCCAGCAGCCAAGACGGGTTTCCTAATGAAAAACTGTTTTTT
CDR3: CASSQDGFPNEKLFF
J: TRBJ1-4
D: -
V: TRBV7-9
size: -

DNA: TGTGCCAGCAGCCAATCGTCTAGCGGGAGTTTGCGGCAGTACTTC
CDR3: CASSQSSSGSLRQYF
J: TRBJ2-7
D: TRBD2
V: TRBV16
size: -

DNA: TGTGCCAGCAGCTTAGCTGCAGGGAACCAATCACCCCTCCACTTT
CDR3: CASSLAAGNQSPLHF
J: TRBJ1-6
D: -
V: TRBV7-8
size: -

DNA: TGTGCCACGAGTGTGGGACTAGCGGGAGTTGGTGAGCAGTTCTTC
CDR3: CATSVGLAGVGEQFF
J: TRBJ2-1
D: TRBD2
V: TRBV2
size: -

DNA: TGTGCCATCAGTGAGGACAGAATTAAAGAGACCCAGTACTTC
CDR3: CAISEDRIKETQYF
J: TRBJ2-5
D: -
V: TRBV10-3
size: -

DNA: TGTGCCAGCAGCCAAGTATCAGGGGGCGCGGAAAAACTGTTTTTT
CDR3: CASSQVSGGAEKLFF
J: TRBJ1-4
D: TRBD1
V: TRBV3-1/TRBV3-2
size: -

DNA: TGTGCCAGCAGCTCCACTAGAGGTAGCACAGATACGCAGTATTTT
CDR3: CASSSTRGSTDTQYF
J: TRBJ2-3
D: -
V: TRBV7-9
size: -

DNA: TGTGCCACCAGCAGAGTGGGACAGGGTCGGTTCTTC
CDR3: CATSRVGQGRFF
J: TRBJ2-1
D: TRBD1
V: TRBV15
size: once

DNA: TGTGCCAGCAGCCGCAAGCGGAATGAGCAGTTCTTC
CDR3: CASSRKRNEQFF
J: TRBJ2-1
D: -
V: TRBV13
size: once

DNA: TGCGCCAGCAGTGCGATGTTTGGCAGGGTGAGAGGTCAGCCCCAGCATTTT
CDR3: CASSAMFGRVRGQPQHF
J: TRBJ1-5
D: -
V: TRBV10-1
size: -

DNA: TGTGCCAGCAGTTCGACCCCCGGCACTAGCGGGAGCGGGACCTACAATGAGCAGTTCTTC
CDR3: CASSSTPGTSGSGTYNEQFF
J: TRBJ2-1
D: TRBD2
V: TRBV27
size: -

DNA: TGCGCCAGCAGCCCAAACCCCACGGGAGGGAACACTGAAGCTTTCTTT
CDR3: CASSPNPTGGNTEAFF
J: TRBJ1-1
D: -
V: TRBV5-1
size: -

DNA: TGCGCCAGCAGTCCGAAACCAGGGACAGTCAACACTGAAGCTTTCTTT
CDR3: CASSPKPGTVNTEAFF
J: TRBJ1-1
D: TRBD1
V: TRBV10-1
size: -

DNA: TGCGCCAGCAGCTTGGAGGCAGGGTTCTACGAGCAGTACTTC
CDR3: CASSLEAGFYEQYF
J: TRBJ2-7
D: -
V: TRBV5-1
size: -